The clone carrying this T cell receptor (beta chain) was seen only a few times. TCRdb reprocessed the RT-PCR reads via MiXCR and lists one record per CDR3 protein. Of hundreds of thousands of distinct CDR3 sequences listed, approximately 10% are singletons. The source of the sample is a study of response to subunit inactivated influenza vaccine. The sample was PBMCs from blood, taken on the day of vaccination. The origin of this receptor is a man aged 45-65 years who received an inactivated influenza vaccine.

CDR3 DNA sequence: TGTGCCAGCAGCTCAGAAGGTCCTGAAAAACTGTTTTTT. Encoded protein: CASSSEGPEKLFF. V is TRBV7-9 and J is TRBJ1-4; no definite D call. Germline loops: CDR1 SEHNR, CDR2 FQNEAQ (reference sequence). With 4 bases removed from V and 7 bases from J, the gap between germline ends came to 10 bases. This CDR3 has 13 amino acids.